This TCR beta chain was sequenced in a study of cytomegalovirus exposure and HLA in healthy donors. Study summary: Unique TCRs numbering approximately 81 million, obtained from HLA-typed donors, made up an early data release.

Note on this clone: What it recognizes is unknown.

General observations from the study: The authors enumerated some 160 TCR beta chains as linked to cytomegalovirus. Later work found most CMV-associated TCR beta chains apparently HLA-restricted.

The PCR ran on 60 Vbeta and 13 Jbeta primers. The data were produced by immunoSEQ multiplex PCR, yet TCRdb's version contains in-frame clones alone and is incomplete. Altogether around 150,000 clones are present, roughly three quarters being singletons, with the ten largest covering around 7%. The CDR3 loop spans 15 amino acids. The germline gives CDR1 SEHNR, CDR2 FQNEAQ (reference sequence). V lost 4 bases and J lost 4; bases outside the gene matches: 4. The TCR comes from a man aged 35-49 years in good health and CMV-seropositive. V and J are TRBV7-9 and TRBJ1-3; 10 bases match TRBD1. The material sequenced was PBMCs. The CDR3 DNA sequence: TGTGCCAGCAGCTCCTCGGACAGGGGGGGAAACACCATATATTTT. Protein product: CASSSSDRGGNTIYF.